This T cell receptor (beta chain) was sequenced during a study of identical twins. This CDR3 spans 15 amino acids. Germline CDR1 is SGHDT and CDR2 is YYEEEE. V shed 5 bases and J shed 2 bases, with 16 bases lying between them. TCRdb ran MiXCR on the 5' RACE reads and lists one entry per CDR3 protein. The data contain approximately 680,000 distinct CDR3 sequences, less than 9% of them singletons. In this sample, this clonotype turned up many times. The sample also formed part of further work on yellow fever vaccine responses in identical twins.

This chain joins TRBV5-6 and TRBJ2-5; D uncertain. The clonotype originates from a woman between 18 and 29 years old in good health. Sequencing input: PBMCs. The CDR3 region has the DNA TGTGCCAGCAGTCCCAACAGAGGCTATCAAGAGACCCAGTACTTC. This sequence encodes CASSPNRGYQETQYF.